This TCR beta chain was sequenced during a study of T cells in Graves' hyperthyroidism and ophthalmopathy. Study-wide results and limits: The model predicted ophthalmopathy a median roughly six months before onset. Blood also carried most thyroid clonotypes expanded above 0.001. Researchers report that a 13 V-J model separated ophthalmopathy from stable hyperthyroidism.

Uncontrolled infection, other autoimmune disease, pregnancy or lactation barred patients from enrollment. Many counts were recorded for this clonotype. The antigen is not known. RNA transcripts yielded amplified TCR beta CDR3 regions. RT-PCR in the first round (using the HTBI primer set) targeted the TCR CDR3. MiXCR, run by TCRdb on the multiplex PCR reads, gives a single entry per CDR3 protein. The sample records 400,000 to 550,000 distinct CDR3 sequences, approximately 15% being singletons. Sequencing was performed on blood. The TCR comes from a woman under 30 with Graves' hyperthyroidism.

The CDR3 region has the DNA TGTGCCAGCAGCCCCGACACGTCCGGCACAGATACGCAGTATTTT. Translating it yields CASSPDTSGTDTQYF. The rearrangement joins TRBV7-8 to TRBJ2-3; D is unclear. Germline CDR1 reads SGHVS; CDR2 reads FQNEAQ. The CDR3 consists of 15 residues. V was pared by 5 bases and J by 1 base, with 13 bases between.